This T cell receptor beta chain is from a study of T cell clonality in common variable immunodeficiency. The study, taken as a whole, reports: Fewer deletions and N-nucleotide insertions were reportedly seen in common variable immunodeficiency TCR beta sequences.

The germline V gene has CDR1 MNHEY and CDR2 SVGEGT. With 2 bases clipped from V and 2 bases from J, the junction kept 7 bases outside the gene matches. The length of the CDR3 is 16 residues. This clone came up a few times. The antigen remains unidentified. The read terminates 3 residues ahead of where the CDR3 ends, so the germline J gene completes it. Aged about 9 to 64 years, CVID subjects averaged around 43 years old. Patients and controls were mostly of Caucasian heritage. Blood came from CVID subjects not ill and not taking immunomodulatory or immunosuppressive medication. The repertoire was sequenced with immunoSEQ multiplex PCR; TCRdb's copy has only in-frame clones and lacks some. The profile covers about 20,000 clones, none occurring a single time.

The sequencing input was peripheral blood mononuclear cells. The V gene is TRBV6-2 or TRBV6-3, the J gene TRBJ2-5; 8 bases are a match to TRBD2. The clonotype comes from a human donor with common variable immunodeficiency. CDR3 loop: CASSYNGGAGQETQYF. Partial CDR3 DNA: TGTGCCAGCAGTTACAACGGGGGGGCTGGGCAAGAGACC.